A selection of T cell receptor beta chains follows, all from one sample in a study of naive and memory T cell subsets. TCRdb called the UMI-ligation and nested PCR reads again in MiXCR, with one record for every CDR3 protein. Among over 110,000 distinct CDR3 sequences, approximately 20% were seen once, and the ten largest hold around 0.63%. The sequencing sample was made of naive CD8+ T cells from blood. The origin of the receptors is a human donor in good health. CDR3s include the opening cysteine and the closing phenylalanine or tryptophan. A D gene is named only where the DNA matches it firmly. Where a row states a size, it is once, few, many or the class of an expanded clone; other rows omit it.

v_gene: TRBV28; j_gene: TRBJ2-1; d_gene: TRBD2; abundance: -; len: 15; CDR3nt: TGTGCCAGCAGTTTAGGAATGGGACTAGTCGGTGAGCAGTTCTTC; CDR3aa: CASSLGMGLVGEQFF
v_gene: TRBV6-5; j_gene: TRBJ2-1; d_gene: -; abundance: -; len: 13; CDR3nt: TGTGCCAGCAGCCCATCACAGGGCCATGAGCAGTTCTTC; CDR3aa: CASSPSQGHEQFF
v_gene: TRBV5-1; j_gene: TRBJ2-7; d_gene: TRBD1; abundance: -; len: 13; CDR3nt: TGCGCCAGCAGCCTGGGACAGGTGGAGGAGCAGTACTTC; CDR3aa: CASSLGQVEEQYF
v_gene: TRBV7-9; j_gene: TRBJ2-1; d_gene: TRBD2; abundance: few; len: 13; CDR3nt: TGTGCCAGTTTAGCGGGAAGCTCCAATGAGCAGTTCTTC; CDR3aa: CASLAGSSNEQFF
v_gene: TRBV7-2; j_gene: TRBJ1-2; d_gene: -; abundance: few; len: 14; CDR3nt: TGTGCCAGCAGCCCGGACAGAGATAACTATGGCTACACCTTC; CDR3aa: CASSPDRDNYGYTF
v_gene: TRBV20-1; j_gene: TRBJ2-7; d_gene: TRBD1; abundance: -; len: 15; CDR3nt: TGCAGTGCTAGTCCAGGGGGCGCCGACTCCTACGAGCAGTACTTC; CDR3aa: CSASPGGADSYEQYF
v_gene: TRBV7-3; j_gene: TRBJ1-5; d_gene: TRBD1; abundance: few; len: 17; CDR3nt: TGTGCCAGCAGCATACTTCATTGGACAGGGAGGTTTCAGCCCCAGCATTTT; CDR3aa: CASSILHWTGRFQPQHF
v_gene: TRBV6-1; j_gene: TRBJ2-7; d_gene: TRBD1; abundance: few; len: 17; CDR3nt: TGTGCCAGCTCCGGGACAGCCTCATTAGGGTACGTCTACGAGCAGTACTTC; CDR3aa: CASSGTASLGYVYEQYF
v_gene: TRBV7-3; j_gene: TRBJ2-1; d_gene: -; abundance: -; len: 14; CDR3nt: TGTGCCAGCAGCCTCAGGGACTCCTACAATGAGCAGTTCTTC; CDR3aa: CASSLRDSYNEQFF
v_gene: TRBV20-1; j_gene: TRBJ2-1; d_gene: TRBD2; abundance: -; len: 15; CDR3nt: TGCAGTGCTGGGGGACTAGCGGACTCCTACAATGAGCAGTTCTTC; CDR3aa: CSAGGLADSYNEQFF
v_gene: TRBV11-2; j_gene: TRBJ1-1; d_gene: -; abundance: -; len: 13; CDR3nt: TGTGCCAGCAGCACGGGCCTGTTGGCTGAAGCTTTCTTT; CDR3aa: CASSTGLLAEAFF
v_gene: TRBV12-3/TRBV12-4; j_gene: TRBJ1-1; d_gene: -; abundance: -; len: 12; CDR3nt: TGTGCCAGCACCTCAGGAAACACTGAAGCTTTCTTT; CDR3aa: CASTSGNTEAFF
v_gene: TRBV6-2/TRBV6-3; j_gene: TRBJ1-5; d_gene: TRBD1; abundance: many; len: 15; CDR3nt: TGTGCCAGCACCCCCAGGACAGGTGGAAATCAGCCCCAGCATTTT; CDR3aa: CASTPRTGGNQPQHF
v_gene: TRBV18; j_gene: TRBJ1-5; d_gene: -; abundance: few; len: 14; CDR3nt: TGTGCCAGCTCACCATCATCAGGGTACCAGCCCCAGCATTTT; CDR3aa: CASSPSSGYQPQHF
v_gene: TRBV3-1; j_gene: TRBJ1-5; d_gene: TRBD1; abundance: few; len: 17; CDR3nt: TGTGCCAGCAGCCATTCCGGACAGGGAGAAAGCCTTCAGCCCCAGCATTTT; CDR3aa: CASSHSGQGESLQPQHF
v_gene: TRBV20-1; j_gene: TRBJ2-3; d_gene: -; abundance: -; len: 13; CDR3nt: TGCAGTGCTATCCGGGTAGGCACAGATACGCAGTATTTT; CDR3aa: CSAIRVGTDTQYF
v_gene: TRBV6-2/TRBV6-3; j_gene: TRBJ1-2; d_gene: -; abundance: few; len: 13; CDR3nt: TGTGCCAGCAGTTACCGGCCCCAAGGGGGCTACACCTTC; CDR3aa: CASSYRPQGGYTF
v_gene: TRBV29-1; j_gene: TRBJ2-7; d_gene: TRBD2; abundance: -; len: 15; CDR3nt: TGCAGCGTTGAAGAACCTGGTCGGGAGGGGCGGGAGCAGTACTTC; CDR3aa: CSVEEPGREGREQYF
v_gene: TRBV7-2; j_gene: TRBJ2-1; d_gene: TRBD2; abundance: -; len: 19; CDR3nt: TGTGCCAGCAGCTTAACCCCCTCGGCGGGAGGGCCGGAAGTTGGTGAGCAGTTCTTC; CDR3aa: CASSLTPSAGGPEVGEQFF
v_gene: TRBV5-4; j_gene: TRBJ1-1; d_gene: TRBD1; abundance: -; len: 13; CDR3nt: TGTGCCAGCAGCCGTGGGACAGACACTGAAGCTTTCTTT; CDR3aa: CASSRGTDTEAFF
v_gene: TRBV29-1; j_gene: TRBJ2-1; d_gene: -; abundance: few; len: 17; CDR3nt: TGCAGCGTGGAAGCAGGGAACCCGGGGACAACCTACAATGAGCAGTTCTTC; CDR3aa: CSVEAGNPGTTYNEQFF
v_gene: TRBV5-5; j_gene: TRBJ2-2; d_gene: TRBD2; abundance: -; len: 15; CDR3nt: TGTGCCAGCAGCCTATGGACTAGCGGCACCGGGGAGCTGTTTTTT; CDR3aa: CASSLWTSGTGELFF
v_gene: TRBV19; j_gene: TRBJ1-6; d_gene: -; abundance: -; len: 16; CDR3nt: TGTGCCAGTAATCCCGGGGGTGGACAGTATAATTCACCCCTCCACTTT; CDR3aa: CASNPGGGQYNSPLHF
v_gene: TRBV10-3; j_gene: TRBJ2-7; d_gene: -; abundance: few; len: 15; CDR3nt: TGTGCCATCAGTGAGGGACTAAAGAACTCCTACGAGCAGTACTTC; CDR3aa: CAISEGLKNSYEQYF
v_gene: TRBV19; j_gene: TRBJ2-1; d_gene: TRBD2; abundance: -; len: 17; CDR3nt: TGTGCCACCCTACCCGATAGCGGGAGGGCCTCTTTGGGGGAGCAGTTCTTC; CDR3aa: CATLPDSGRASLGEQFF
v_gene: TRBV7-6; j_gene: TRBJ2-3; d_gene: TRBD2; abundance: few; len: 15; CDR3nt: TGTGCCAGCAGCCCGGGACTAGCGGGGATAGATACGCAGTATTTT; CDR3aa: CASSPGLAGIDTQYF
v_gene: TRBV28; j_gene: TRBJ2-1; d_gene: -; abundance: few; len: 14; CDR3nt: TGTGCCAGCGCCGAGACAGGTGCTGACGATGAGCAGTTCTTC; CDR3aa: CASAETGADDEQFF